These 7 T cell receptor beta chains were sequenced from one sample in a study of T cell changes during pregnancy in multiple sclerosis. Generated by immunoSEQ multiplex PCR, the TCRdb table keeps only in-frame clones and is missing some. The table records 66,000 or so clones, 75% to 95% of them present only once. The source was CD8+ T cells from peripheral blood mononuclear cells, collected before pregnancy. The receptors come from a female donor with multiple sclerosis, enrolled in a pregnancy study.

V usage is TRBV6-4 and J usage is TRBJ1-6; tentatively, D is TRBD1 (5 bases). This CDR3 has 16 amino acids. Germline CDR1 is MRHNA and CDR2 is SNTAGT. V lost 2 bases, J lost 0 bases, and 8 bases lay in between. The CDR3 here is CASSDDRNSYNSPLHF. DNA of the CDR3: TGTGCCAGCAGTGACGACAGAAACTCCTATAATTCACCCCTCCACTTT.

V gene TRBV11-2 combines with J gene TRBJ2-3; possibly TRBD2 for D (7 bases). V was cut by 5 bases and J by 0 bases, with 18 bases left in between. This CDR3 has 17 residues. Germline lookup yields CDR1 SGHAT and CDR2 FQNNGV. This CDR3 reads CASSPGRGGLSTDTQYF. CDR3 coding DNA: TGTGCCAGCAGCCCAGGAAGGGGGGGACTTAGCACAGATACGCAGTATTTT. The full variable domain, in which reference TRBV11-2 and TRBJ2-3 provide the parts outside the CDR3, is EAGVAQSPRYKIIEKRQSVAFWCNPISGHATLYWYQQILGQGPKLLIQFQNNGVVDDSQLPKDRFSAERLKGVDSTLKIQPAKLEDSAVYLCASSPGRGGLSTDTQYFGPGTRLTVL.

This chain links TRBV5-1 with TRBJ2-1; a weak D match, TRBD2 (6 bases). Germline values: CDR1 SGHRS, CDR2 YFSETQ. CDR3 length: 19 residues. The V gene lost 4 bases and the J gene lost 5 bases, with 28 bases spanning the gap. CDR3 protein: CASSPGEAGSLAANNEQFF. The CDR3 DNA reads as TGCGCCAGCAGCCCGGGGGAGGCAGGATCCTTAGCGGCTAACAATGAGCAGTTCTTC.

This chain uses TRBV4-1 with TRBJ2-3; 12 bases align to TRBD1. CDR1 is MGHRA, CDR2 YSYEKL, per germline. This CDR3 has 16 amino acids. With V trimmed by 4 bases and J by 6 bases, 8 bases remained unmatched. CDR3 sequence (DNA): TGCGCCAGCAGCCCAGGGACAGGGGGCTATGATGATACGCAGTATTTT. Residues: CASSPGTGGYDDTQYF.

The chain combines TRBV4-1 with TRBJ1-1; 9 bases align to TRBD1. Looked up from germline, CDR1 is MGHRA and CDR2 is YSYEKL. V was pared by 5 bases and J by 4 bases, with 2 bases of the junction left unmatched. This CDR3 contains 13 residues. The CDR3 DNA is TGCGCCAGCAGCGGGACAGGGACCACTGAAGCTTTCTTT. It encodes CASSGTGTTEAFF.

V is TRBV7-9 and J is TRBJ2-5, with D perhaps matching TRBD1 (6 bases). Trimming pared 5 bases from V and 5 bases from J, leaving 15 bases between. Germline V gene data show CDR1 as SEHNR and CDR2 as FQNEAQ (reference sequence). This CDR3 region has 14 residues. The CDR3 is CASSPPTGRETQYF. The CDR3 DNA sequence: TGTGCCAGCAGCCCGCCGACAGGCCGGGAGACCCAGTACTTC.

The gene calls are TRBV2 and TRBJ2-6, with TRBD1 identical over 7 bases. This CDR3 spans 17 amino acids. Germline CDR1 is SNHLY and CDR2 is FYNNEI. J was trimmed by 2 bases and V by 9 bases; bases with no gene match: 13. CDR3 coding DNA: TGTGCCAGGGGGATGAACAGGGGCCAGGCTGGGGCCAACGTCCTGACTTTC. Translated: CARGMNRGQAGANVLTF.